The 25 T cell receptor beta chains below were found in one sample sequenced in a study of graft-versus-host responses after intestinal transplantation. No antigens are known for them. Clones were read by immunoSEQ multiplex PCR, and TCRdb kept only the in-frame ones, dropping some. This table holds 50,000 to 80,000 clones, 85% to 95% found once. The sample here was unstimulated CD8+ T cells sorted from spleen or lymph node cells, taken before transplant. These receptors originate from a human donor who was the organ donor for an intestinal transplant.

The V and J genes are TRBV28 and TRBJ1-4; the D is unclear. CDR1 and CDR2 (germline): MDHEN, SYDVKM. The V end was cut by 3 bases, the J end by 6 bases, with 11 bases between. The CDR3 runs to 14 residues. CDR3 DNA sequence: TGTGCCAGCAGTTTGGAGCTGGAGGATGAAAAACTGTTTTTT. The encoded protein is CASSLELEDEKLFF. The full variable domain, with the rest looked up from reference TRBV28 and TRBJ1-4, is DVKVTQSSRYLVKRTGEKVFLECVQDMDHENMFWYRQDPGLGLRLIYFSYDVKMKEKGDIPEGYSVSREKKERFSLILESASTNQTSMYLCASSLELEDEKLFFGSGTQLSVL.

The V gene is TRBV15, the J gene TRBJ2-3; D uncertain. This CDR3 has 13 amino acids. Germline V lookup: CDR1 LNHNV, CDR2 YYDKDF (reference sequence). Trimming cost V 5 bases and J 2 bases, with 8 bases left between them. CDR3 in amino acids: CATSPQYTDTQYF. The CDR3 region has the DNA TGTGCCACCAGCCCACAGTACACAGATACGCAGTATTTT.

V and J are TRBV7-9 and TRBJ1-1; D remains ambiguous. Trimming cost V 3 bases and J 5 bases, with 13 bases left between them. The length of the CDR3 is 14 residues. Looked up from germline, CDR1 is SEHNR and CDR2 is FQNEAQ (reference sequence). The CDR3 DNA is TGTGCCAGCAGCTTTCTGTACGGAGGTACTGAAGCTTTCTTT. Translation: CASSFLYGGTEAFF.

This rearrangement joins TRBV11-2 to TRBJ1-2; the D gene is possibly TRBD1 (5 bases). This CDR3 has 16 amino acids. The germline V gene encodes CDR1 SGHAT and CDR2 FQNNGV. The ends were cut back, 0 bases at V and 8 bases at J, with 19 bases in the middle. CDR3 in amino acids: CASSLDSGLLLRGYTF. In DNA form, the CDR3 reads TGTGCCAGCAGCTTAGATTCAGGGTTGCTTCTACGGGGCTACACCTTC.

The V gene is TRBV7-9, the J gene TRBJ2-7, with D perhaps TRBD1 (6 bases). This CDR3 region has 17 residues. Germline V gives CDR1 SEHNR, CDR2 FQNEAQ (reference sequence). V was cut by 7 bases and J by 7 bases, with 29 bases left in between. CDR3 loop: CASTSFESGATLGEQYF. As DNA, the CDR3 is TGTGCCAGCACCTCTTTTGAATCAGGGGCCACCCTAGGAGAGCAGTACTTC. Full variable domain (outside the CDR3, taken from reference TRBV7-9 and TRBJ2-7): DTGVSQNPRHKITKRGQNVTFRCDPISEHNRLYWYRQTLGQGPEFLTYFQNEAQLEKSRLLSDRFSAERPKGSFSTLEIQRTEQGDSAMYLCASTSFESGATLGEQYFGPGTRLTVT.

The J gene is TRBJ1-5, the V gene TRBV28, with TRBD1 matching over 12 bases. Unmatched junction bases numbered 8, after V lost 3 bases and J lost 5 bases. The CDR3 covers 17 residues. In germline, CDR1 is MDHEN, CDR2 SYDVKM. CDR3 protein: CASSLPGTGGRDQPQHF. The CDR3 nucleotides are TGTGCCAGCAGTTTGCCGGGGACAGGGGGCCGGGATCAGCCCCAGCATTTT.

The CDR3 spells CASSGRTEYYNEQFF. CDR3 DNA sequence: TGTGCCAGCAGCGGACGGACAGAGTACTACAATGAGCAGTTCTTC. V is TRBV9 and J is TRBJ2-1; D is perhaps TRBD1 (6 bases). V was cut by 3 bases and J by 3 bases, with 13 bases left in between. The CDR3 spans 15 residues. The germline V gene encodes CDR1 SGDLS and CDR2 YYNGEE.

The chain links TRBV6-5 to TRBJ2-3; tentative D call: TRBD1 (6 bases). V was shortened by 2 bases and J by 3 bases, with 9 bases between the two germline ends. The V gene's germline CDR1 is MNHEY and CDR2 SVGAGI. The CDR3 length is 14 residues. The CDR3 region has the DNA TGTGCCAGCAGTTACGGAACAGGGACAGATACGCAGTATTTT. Amino acids: CASSYGTGTDTQYF.

The count of this clone is one. The chain employs TRBV13 and TRBJ2-7, with D perhaps matching TRBD2 (6 bases). Per the germline V gene, CDR1 is PRHDT and CDR2 is FYEKMQ (reference sequence). The CDR3 runs to 15 residues. The V end lost 5 bases, the J end lost 1 base, and 15 bases lay between the germline ends. CDR3 coding DNA: TGTGCCAGCAGCGGATCCGGGACTGCATCCTACGAGCAGTACTTC. Translating it yields CASSGSGTASYEQYF.

The V call is TRBV5-5, the J call TRBJ1-5; 10 positions agree with TRBD1. J lost 1 base, V lost 3 bases, and 10 bases had no gene match. Germline CDR1 and CDR2: SGHKS and YYEKEE (reference sequence). This CDR3 is built from 18 residues. The CDR3 sequence: CASSSYYETGGSNQPQHF. Written as DNA, the CDR3 is TGTGCCAGCAGCTCATACTACGAGACAGGGGGCAGCAATCAGCCCCAGCATTTT.

The chain couples TRBV5-6 to TRBJ2-1, with 9 bases matching TRBD2. Germline values: CDR1 SGHDT, CDR2 YYEEEE. The CDR3 has 16 amino acids. With 4 bases clipped from V and 8 bases from J, the junction kept 13 bases outside the gene matches. The DNA of the CDR3 is TGTGCCAGCAGCGGGGATCCCGGGACTAGCATCGATGAGCAGTTCTTC. Its translation is CASSGDPGTSIDEQFF.

Only a few counts were recorded for this clone. The rearrangement joins TRBV11-2 to TRBJ2-3; unclear D gene. CDR1 and CDR2 (germline): SGHAT, FQNNGV. V lost 2 bases to trimming and J lost 2 bases, with 8 bases between them. The CDR3 totals 14 residues. CDR3 coding DNA: TGTGCCAGCAGCTTAAGCGTAGCCACAGATACGCAGTATTTT. Translating it yields CASSLSVATDTQYF. The full variable domain, in which reference TRBV11-2 and TRBJ2-3 provide the parts outside the CDR3, is EAGVAQSPRYKIIEKRQSVAFWCNPISGHATLYWYQQILGQGPKLLIQFQNNGVVDDSQLPKDRFSAERLKGVDSTLKIQPAKLEDSAVYLCASSLSVATDTQYFGPGTRLTVL.

The chain carries TRBV5-6 and TRBJ2-7, with a tentative D call TRBD2 (5 bases). This CDR3 is built from 14 residues. The germline gives CDR1 SGHDT, CDR2 YYEEEE. The V end lost 4 bases, the J end lost 0 bases, and 11 bases lay between the germline ends. The CDR3 reads CASSTGWGSYEQYF. The CDR3, as DNA: TGTGCCAGCAGCACGGGATGGGGCTCCTACGAGCAGTACTTC.

This chain connects TRBV9 to TRBJ2-1, with D maybe TRBD1 (6 bases). The CDR3 consists of 15 residues. Trimming stripped 0 bases from V and 8 bases from J, with 15 bases between. Germline V gene sequence: CDR1 SGDLS, CDR2 YYNGEE. The CDR3 coding sequence is TGTGCCAGCAGCGTAGTGGGACCGAACAGGGATGAGCAGTTCTTC. Translated, it gives CASSVVGPNRDEQFF.

The chain uses TRBV4-1 and TRBJ2-1, with 8 bases fitting TRBD2. CDR1 MGHRA and CDR2 YSYEKL come from the germline V gene. The CDR3 sequence is 14 residues long. Losses at the gene ends were 4 bases for V and 4 bases for J; bases not matched to a gene: 3. The CDR3 is CASSPTSGYNEQFF. The CDR3 bases are TGCGCCAGCAGCCCAACTAGCGGATACAATGAGCAGTTCTTC.

The genes are TRBV6-5 and TRBJ1-5, with D uncertain. Germline CDR1 and CDR2: MNHEY and SVGAGI. This CDR3 has 14 amino acids. The germline V and J ends were trimmed by 5 bases and 0 bases, with 8 bases remaining between them. The CDR3 reads CASSLRSSNQPQHF. The CDR3 bases are TGTGCCAGCAGTCTGCGAAGTAGCAATCAGCCCCAGCATTTT.

This chain connects TRBV6-6 to TRBJ1-2; 7 bases align to TRBD1. This CDR3 region has 16 residues. V lost 5 bases to trimming and J lost 3 bases; unmatched junction nucleotides: 12. The germline V gene has CDR1 MNHNY and CDR2 SVGAGI (reference sequence). CDR3 amino acids: CASSQPTGMLDYGYTF. Here the CDR3 DNA reads TGTGCCAGCAGTCAACCGACAGGGATGCTGGACTATGGCTACACCTTC.

This clone has a single count. This rearrangement joins TRBV25-1 to TRBJ2-2, with 12 bases matching TRBD2. The length of the CDR3 is 16 residues. Germline V gene data show CDR1 as MGHDK and CDR2 as SYGVNS. The ends lost 4 bases at V and 6 bases at J; junction bases unmatched: 6. The CDR3 nucleotides are TGTGCCAGCAGTGGGGGGCTAGCGGGAGGGCCCGGGGAGCTGTTTTTT. Translation: CASSGGLAGGPGELFF.

DNA of the CDR3: TGTGCCAGCAGCTACGGACAGGGGGGATATGAGCAGTTCTTC. Its translation: CASSYGQGGYEQFF. The chain has TRBV6-5 and TRBJ2-1, with 10 bases that match TRBD1. This CDR3 has 14 amino acids. Trimming removed 6 bases from V and 8 bases from J; junction bases left unmatched: 7. From germline, CDR1 is MNHEY and CDR2 SVGAGI.

V usage is TRBV6-4 and J usage is TRBJ2-3; 8 bases are a match to TRBD1. This CDR3 spans 14 amino acids. Germline CDR1 and CDR2: MRHNA and SNTAGT. V lost 6 bases, J lost 2 bases, and 4 bases stayed unmatched. Here the CDR3 reads CASSWTGNTDTQYF. CDR3 sequence (DNA): TGTGCCAGCAGCTGGACAGGGAACACAGATACGCAGTATTTT.

The chain combines TRBV27 with TRBJ1-2; D unclear. The CDR3 length is 16 residues. Per the germline V gene, CDR1 is MNHEY and CDR2 is SMNVEV (reference sequence). V gave up 5 bases and J gave up 4 bases, with 20 bases separating them. Here the CDR3 DNA reads TGTGCCAGCAGTGGCCTGGGGAGGAGGCCCCCCTATGGCTACACCTTC. It specifies CASSGLGRRPPYGYTF.

V gene TRBV27 combines with J gene TRBJ2-5; 13 bases fit TRBD2. V shed 5 bases and J 1 base; nucleotides not matched to a gene: 4. Germline CDR1 MNHEY, CDR2 SMNVEV (reference sequence). The CDR3 extends over 16 amino acids. As DNA, the CDR3 is TGTGCCAGCAGTCAGGGACTAGCGGGGCTCCAAGAGACCCAGTACTTC. Translated, it gives CASSQGLAGLQETQYF.

This clone was seen a few times. V and J are TRBV7-3 and TRBJ1-1, with TRBD1 matching 7 bases. There are 14 residues in the CDR3. The germline V gene encodes CDR1 SGHTA and CDR2 FQGTGA. V lost 4 bases and J lost 3; bases outside the gene matches: 5. CDR3 sequence: CASSSSGGDTEAFF. CDR3 nucleotide sequence: TGTGCCAGCAGCTCGTCAGGGGGAGACACTGAAGCTTTCTTT.

Turning to this clone: Other nucleotide sequences in the sample specify the same CDR3. V and J are TRBV27 and TRBJ2-7; D not certain. The germline V and J ends were trimmed by 0 bases and 2 bases, with 5 bases remaining between them. This CDR3 comprises 13 residues. Germline values: CDR1 MNHEY, CDR2 SMNVEV (reference sequence). Written as DNA, the CDR3 is TGTGCCAGCAGTTTATCGCCTACCTACGAGCAGTACTTC. Translated: CASSLSPTYEQYF.

The chain combines TRBV4-1 with TRBJ2-7; TRBD1 matches 7 bases. The germline gives CDR1 MGHRA, CDR2 YSYEKL. V lost 3 bases to trimming and J lost 3 bases; unmatched junction nucleotides: 14. The CDR3 sequence is 17 residues long. As DNA, the CDR3 is TGCGCCAGCAGCCAGGGGGACCGGGACAGCCCTTTCTACGAGCAGTACTTC. As protein: CASSQGDRDSPFYEQYF.